Following are 20 T cell receptor beta chains from one sample sequenced in a study of blood T cell repertoires in COVID-19. Only in-frame clones appear in the TCRdb table, and some are missing; sequencing was by immunoSEQ multiplex PCR. Here the sample spans about 250,000 clones, roughly nine tenths being singletons. Sequenced input: peripheral blood. The receptor source for this set is a woman aged 55-69 years who had recovered from COVID-19.

V is TRBV19 and J is TRBJ1-1, with TRBD1 matching 12 bases. This CDR3 comprises 16 residues. The germline gives CDR1 LNHDA, CDR2 SQIVND (reference sequence). Trimming at V came to 5 bases and at J to 4 bases, leaving 8 bases not matched to a gene. CDR3 coding DNA: TGTGCCAGTAGTTTTATCCCGGGACAGGGGGCCACTGAAGCTTTCTTT. Its translation: CASSFIPGQGATEAFF.

The CDR3 nucleotides read TGTGCCAGTAGTAACGGGCAGGGACTCAATCAGCCCCAGCATTTT. This encodes CASSNGQGLNQPQHF. The chain couples TRBV19 to TRBJ1-5, with D possibly matching TRBD1 (5 bases). The CDR3 length is 15 residues. Germline-derived CDR1 and CDR2 are LNHDA and SQIVND (reference sequence). V shed 4 bases and J shed 3 bases, with 13 bases lying between them.

The CDR3 spells CASSGQGGNSGNQPQHF. Here the CDR3 DNA reads TGTGCCAGCAGTGGACAGGGGGGTAATAGCGGCAATCAGCCCCAGCATTTT. V and J are TRBV6-2 or TRBV6-3 and TRBJ1-5, with TRBD1 matching 10 bases. CDR1 is MNHEY, CDR2 SVGEGT, per germline. The V segment lost 5 bases and the J segment 2 bases; nucleotides outside the gene matches: 9. The CDR3 loop spans 17 amino acids.

This clone was observed a single time. This rearrangement joins TRBV6-2 or TRBV6-3 to TRBJ2-1, with 11 bases that match TRBD2. The germline CDR1 and CDR2 sequences are MNHEY and SVGEGT. The CDR3 is 19 residues long. Trimming removed 0 bases from V and 3 bases from J; junction bases left unmatched: 10. The CDR3: CASSYSKASGGRGYNEQFF. CDR3 DNA: TGTGCCAGCAGTTACTCGAAGGCTAGCGGGGGGAGGGGCTACAATGAGCAGTTCTTC.

The genes are TRBV4-2 and TRBJ2-7; 11 bases agree with TRBD2. Trimming cost V 3 bases and J 2 bases; bases outside gene matches: 12. From germline, CDR1 is LGHNA and CDR2 YNFKEQ. This CDR3 is 18 amino acids long. Here the CDR3 reads CASSQPVSGTSGTYEQYF. DNA of the CDR3: TGTGCCAGCAGCCAGCCAGTGAGCGGGACTAGCGGAACCTACGAGCAGTACTTC.

This chain uses TRBV19 with TRBJ2-7, with 11 bases lining up with TRBD1. Germline-derived CDR1 and CDR2 are LNHDA and SQIVND (reference sequence). Losses at the gene ends were 5 bases for V and 3 bases for J; bases not matched to a gene: 3. This CDR3 comprises 14 residues. The CDR3 DNA is TGTGCCAGTAGTCCGGGACAGGGGGACTACGAGCAGTACTTC. This sequence encodes CASSPGQGDYEQYF.

This clone showed up just once. The V and J genes are TRBV6-5 and TRBJ1-2, with D perhaps matching TRBD1 (5 bases). CDR1 is MNHEY, CDR2 SVGAGI, per germline. The CDR3 is 13 residues long. Trimming cost V 4 bases and J 11 bases, with 17 bases left between them. This CDR3 reads CASSWELNRSYTF. The CDR3 DNA is TGTGCCAGCAGTTGGGAATTAAACAGGAGTTACACCTTC.

The chain has TRBV29-1 and TRBJ1-4; possible D gene TRBD1, 6 bases. The CDR3 has 15 amino acids. Germline CDR1 is SQVTM and CDR2 is ANQGSEA. V lost 4 bases, J lost 8 bases, and 20 bases lay in between. The CDR3 sequence: CSVAFRTDVEEKLFF. In DNA form, the CDR3 reads TGCAGCGTTGCTTTTAGGACAGATGTGGAGGAAAAACTGTTTTTT.

The rearrangement links TRBV6-2 or TRBV6-3 to TRBJ1-5; the D is unclear. Germline loops: CDR1 MNHEY, CDR2 SVGEGT. The V and J ends lost 0 bases and 0 bases respectively, with 6 bases between them. The CDR3 loop spans 15 amino acids. This CDR3 reads CASSYSKHSNQPQHF. The CDR3 nucleotides are TGTGCCAGCAGTTACTCGAAGCATAGCAATCAGCCCCAGCATTTT.

The chain has TRBV19 and TRBJ1-5; the match to TRBD1 covers 12 bases. Germline V lookup: CDR1 LNHDA, CDR2 SQIVND (reference sequence). The ends lost 10 bases at V and 7 bases at J; junction bases unmatched: 5. The CDR3 covers 13 residues. The CDR3 loop is CATAGTGGQPQHF. For the CDR3, the DNA is TGTGCCACCGCCGGGACAGGGGGCCAGCCCCAGCATTTT. Based on the CDR3 plus reference TRBV19 and TRBJ1-5, the full variable domain is DGGITQSPKYLFRKEGQNVTLSCEQNLNHDAMYWYRQDPGQGLRLIYYSQIVNDFQKGDIAEGYSVSREKKESFPLTVTSAQKNPTAFYLCATAGTGGQPQHFGDGTRLSIL.

This chain connects TRBV7-2 to TRBJ1-5; D is uncertain. Germline values: CDR1 SGHTA, CDR2 FQGNSA. The CDR3 is 12 residues long. V lost 4 bases to trimming and J lost 5 bases, with 6 bases between them. The CDR3 is CASSSFDQPQHF. CDR3 in DNA: TGTGCCAGCAGCTCCTTCGATCAGCCCCAGCATTTT.

In the case of this clone: Since a much larger clone is just one base distant, this may be a read error. The chain uses TRBV29-1 and TRBJ2-7, with D possibly matching TRBD1 (6 bases). Trimming took off 2 bases at V and 0 bases at J, with 8 bases between the two ends. This CDR3 contains 13 residues. CDR1 and CDR2 from the germline V gene are SQVTM and ANQGSEA. As DNA, the CDR3 is TGCAGCGTTGAATTGGACAGCTCCTACGAGCAGTACTTC. This encodes CSVELDSSYEQYF.

The chain has TRBV29-1 and TRBJ1-5; no clear D. From germline, CDR1 is SQVTM and CDR2 ANQGSEA. The V end was cut by 7 bases, the J end by 0 bases, with 10 bases between. The CDR3 has 13 amino acids. CDR3 protein: CSAQTDSNQPQHF. CDR3 coding DNA: TGCAGCGCTCAGACTGATAGCAATCAGCCCCAGCATTTT. The full variable domain, rest sourced from reference TRBV29-1 and TRBJ1-5, is SAVISQKPSRDICQRGTSLTIQCQVDSQVTMMFWYRQQPGQSLTLIATANQGSEATYESGFVIDKFPISRPNLTFSTLTVSNMSPEDSSIYLCSAQTDSNQPQHFGDGTRLSIL.

The chain is built from TRBV19 and TRBJ2-7, with D uncertain. CDR1 is LNHDA, CDR2 SQIVND, per germline (reference sequence). The length of the CDR3 is 13 residues. Deletions cut 2 bases from V and 7 bases from J, with 12 bases between. In nucleotides, the CDR3 is TGTGCCAGTAGTATAAGCTGGGCCAGAGAGCAGTACTTC. Amino acids: CASSISWAREQYF.

CDR3 in amino acids: CASSQLQGTPLHF. As DNA, the CDR3 is TGTGCCAGCAGCCAATTACAGGGTACACCCCTCCACTTT. The gene calls are TRBV27 and TRBJ1-6, with a possible D match to TRBD1 (6 bases). V was trimmed by 6 bases and J by 11 bases, leaving 14 bases between them. Germline V gene lookup returns CDR1 MNHEY and CDR2 SMNVEV (reference sequence). The CDR3 is 13 amino acids.

The gene calls are TRBV6-5 and TRBJ1-2, with unresolved D. Looked up from germline, CDR1 is MNHEY and CDR2 is SVGAGI. This CDR3 has 13 residues. Trimming cost V 5 bases and J 8 bases, with 15 bases left between them. CDR3 protein: CASSRLGLPGYTF. The CDR3 coding sequence is TGTGCCAGCAGTCGACTAGGACTGCCCGGCTACACCTTC.

V and J are TRBV5-1 and TRBJ2-3, with 10 positions matching TRBD1. Germline assignment: CDR1 SGHRS and CDR2 YFSETQ. With 4 bases clipped from V and 4 bases from J, the junction kept 6 bases outside the gene matches. The CDR3 has 15 residues. In nucleotides, the CDR3 is TGCGCCAGCAGCCACCCCGGACAGGGGGCAGATACGCAGTATTTT. Translating it yields CASSHPGQGADTQYF.

The V gene is TRBV28, the J gene TRBJ1-5; the match to TRBD1 covers 8 bases. The CDR3 consists of 15 residues. J lost 4 bases, V lost 2 bases, and 4 bases had no gene match. Looked up from germline, CDR1 is MDHEN and CDR2 is SYDVKM. As DNA, the CDR3 is TGTGCCAGCAGTTTACCCGACAGGGGAAATCAGCCCCAGCATTTT. It yields the protein CASSLPDRGNQPQHF.

The J gene is TRBJ1-1, the V gene TRBV9, with no clear D. The germline V and J ends were trimmed by 4 bases and 0 bases, with 7 bases remaining between them. This CDR3 is built from 13 residues. The V gene's germline CDR1 is SGDLS and CDR2 YYNGEE. The DNA of the CDR3 is TGTGCCAGCAGCTCAGCGATGAACACTGAAGCTTTCTTT. Amino acid sequence: CASSSAMNTEAFF.

This sequence joins TRBV3-1 (or the pseudogene TRBV3-2) and TRBJ2-1, with D perhaps matching TRBD1 (6 bases). The CDR3 has 16 residues. Germline assignment: CDR1 LGHDT and CDR2 YNNKEL (reference sequence). V was cut by 1 base and J by 5 bases, with 15 bases left in between. In DNA form, the CDR3 reads TGTGCCAGCAGCCAAGTGTTACAGGGTGGAGACAATGAGCAGTTCTTC. This codes for CASSQVLQGGDNEQFF.